The 20 T cell receptor beta chains below were found in one sample sequenced in a study of blood T cell repertoires in COVID-19. This table comes from immunoSEQ multiplex PCR, and its TCRdb copy is limited to in-frame clones, with some not included. Of approximately 270,000 clones in the sample, approximately 90% were seen once. The sequencing input was PBMCs or T cells enriched from blood (not recorded which). All receptors derive from a man aged 35 to 55 who had been exposed to COVID-19.

This clone appeared a single time. V gene TRBV6-5 combines with J gene TRBJ1-5; TRBD1 matches at 7 bases. V trimming: 6 bases; J trimming: 0 bases; junction bases outside the gene matches: 5. The CDR3 spans 15 residues. Germline CDR1 MNHEY, CDR2 SVGAGI. The DNA of the CDR3 is TGTGCCAGCAGGGCGACAGGGAATAGCAATCAGCCCCAGCATTTT. Residues: CASRATGNSNQPQHF.

The chain is built from TRBV5-4 and TRBJ2-1; possibly TRBD2 for D (6 bases). With 4 bases removed from V and 0 bases from J, the gap between germline ends came to 26 bases. CDR3 size: 20 residues. CDR1 and CDR2 from the germline V gene are SGHNT and YYREEE (reference sequence). CDR3 loop: CASSGGQASTERSSYNEQFF. For the CDR3, the DNA is TGTGCCAGCAGCGGAGGGCAAGCGTCGACAGAAAGAAGCTCCTACAATGAGCAGTTCTTC.

The chain joins TRBV6-1 to TRBJ2-7; D perhaps matches TRBD2 (6 bases). Germline values: CDR1 MNHNS, CDR2 SASEGT. Trimming removed 1 base at V and 3 bases at J, with 13 bases between. The CDR3 length is 15 residues. The CDR3 loop reads CASSEVASESYEQYF. The DNA for the CDR3 is TGTGCCAGCAGTGAAGTTGCTAGCGAAAGCTACGAGCAGTACTTC.

V is TRBV5-6 and J is TRBJ2-7; 7 bases agree with TRBD1. The CDR3 totals 16 residues. Germline V CDR1 and CDR2: SGHDT, YYEEEE. After removal of 2 bases from V and 1 base from J, the junction contained 9 bases not matched to a gene. The CDR3: CASSLYRDRISYEQYF. In DNA form, the CDR3 reads TGTGCCAGCAGCTTATACCGGGACAGAATTTCCTACGAGCAGTACTTC.

The V call is TRBV3-1 (or the pseudogene TRBV3-2), the J call TRBJ1-3; D is undetermined. Germline lookup yields CDR1 LGHDT and CDR2 YNNKEL (reference sequence). The CDR3 has 14 residues. Trimming left V 2 bases short and J 1 base short, with 6 bases between. DNA for the CDR3: TGTGCCAGCAGCCAAACAGCTTCTGGAAACACCATATATTTT. Its protein product is CASSQTASGNTIYF.

This clone appeared once. The J gene is TRBJ1-4, the V gene TRBV5-1, with 8 bases fitting TRBD1. Trimming cost V 5 bases and J 3 bases; bases outside gene matches: 9. This CDR3 region has 16 residues. The germline gives CDR1 SGHRS, CDR2 YFSETQ. The DNA of the CDR3 is TGCGCCAGCAGTCGCGACAGGGGTAGCCCTAATGAAAAACTGTTTTTT. Amino acid sequence: CASSRDRGSPNEKLFF.

The rearrangement joins TRBV30 to TRBJ2-2; a possible D gene is TRBD2 (6 bases). From germline, CDR1 is GTSNPN and CDR2 SVGIG (reference sequence). The CDR3 sequence is 13 residues long. The V end was cut by 3 bases, the J end by 8 bases, with 13 bases between. The CDR3 nucleotides read TGTGCCTGGAGGCGGGACGCGCGGGGGGAGCTGTTTTTT. Translated: CAWRRDARGELFF.

CDR3 in amino acids: CASKQVNTEAFF. CDR3 coding DNA: TGCGCCAGCAAACAAGTGAACACTGAAGCTTTCTTT. The chain couples TRBV5-1 to TRBJ1-1; the D is unclear. V lost 6 bases, J lost 0 bases, and 6 bases lay in between. There are 12 residues in the CDR3. The germline CDR1 and CDR2 sequences are SGHRS and YFSETQ.

The chain employs TRBV27 and TRBJ2-1; TRBD2 matches 10 bases. The CDR3 length is 17 residues. Germline-derived CDR1 and CDR2 are MNHEY and SMNVEV (reference sequence). V lost 1 base, J lost 8 bases, and 11 bases stayed unmatched. The CDR3 spells CASSLWDWASGSYEQFF. CDR3 in DNA: TGTGCCAGCAGTTTATGGGATTGGGCTAGCGGGAGCTATGAGCAGTTCTTC.

The genes are TRBV28 and TRBJ1-1; D remains ambiguous. V shed 3 bases and J shed 5 bases, with 13 bases lying between them. This CDR3 is built from 14 residues. Germline V gene sequence: CDR1 MDHEN, CDR2 SYDVKM. DNA for the CDR3: TGTGCCAGCAGTTTGGCGGGCAGTTTAACTGAAGCTTTCTTT. It codes for CASSLAGSLTEAFF. Supplemented by reference TRBV28 and TRBJ1-1, the full variable domain reads DVKVTQSSRYLVKRTGEKVFLECVQDMDHENMFWYRQDPGLGLRLIYFSYDVKMKEKGDIPEGYSVSREKKERFSLILESASTNQTSMYLCASSLAGSLTEAFFGQGTRLTVV.

Here the CDR3 DNA reads TGTGCCAGCAGCTTGGTGACAGGGGGGGTGGTAGTGAAAGAGACCCAGTACTTC. It translates to CASSLVTGGVVVKETQYF. The chain carries TRBV5-6 and TRBJ2-5, with 9 bases matching TRBD1. With V trimmed by 0 bases and J by 3 bases, 12 bases remained unmatched. The CDR3 consists of 18 residues. Germline V gene data show CDR1 as SGHDT and CDR2 as YYEEEE.

The V and J genes are TRBV6-2 or TRBV6-3 and TRBJ2-3, with 7 bases matching TRBD2. The CDR3 consists of 14 residues. V was pared by 2 bases and J by 3 bases, with 2 bases of the junction left unmatched. Germline-derived CDR1 and CDR2 are MNHEY and SVGEGT. CDR3 residues: CASSYVRETDTQYF. The CDR3, as DNA: TGTGCCAGCAGTTACGTGCGGGAGACAGATACGCAGTATTTT.

The chain joins TRBV27 to TRBJ1-2, with unresolved D. V lost 0 bases and J lost 6, with 11 bases in between. Germline-derived CDR1 and CDR2 are MNHEY and SMNVEV (reference sequence). The CDR3 totals 14 residues. Written as DNA, the CDR3 is TGTGCCAGCAGTTTATCCCCTGTCACGGATGGCTACACCTTC. Encoded protein: CASSLSPVTDGYTF.

The CDR3 loop reads CASGTGTGGEAFF. The CDR3 DNA reads TGTGCCAGCGGAACCGGGACAGGGGGTGAAGCTTTCTTT. V gene TRBV6-5 combines with J gene TRBJ1-1; TRBD1 agrees at 11 bases. This CDR3 is built from 13 residues. V was clipped by 8 bases and J by 7 bases; unmatched bases: 6. Germline values: CDR1 MNHEY, CDR2 SVGAGI.

The rearrangement uses TRBV3-1 (or the pseudogene TRBV3-2) and TRBJ1-2; D not certain. This CDR3 region has 13 residues. V gave up 1 base and J gave up 7 bases, with 10 bases separating them. Germline V gene data show CDR1 as LGHDT and CDR2 as YNNKEL (reference sequence). The CDR3 coding sequence is TGTGCCAGCAGCCAAGGCGGCATGTCTGGCTACACCTTC. Its translation is CASSQGGMSGYTF.

V and J are TRBV6-5 and TRBJ1-1; D gene uncertain. The CDR3 runs 12 residues. Trimming took 0 bases from V and 6 from J, leaving 5 bases between them. Per the germline V gene, CDR1 is MNHEY and CDR2 is SVGAGI. CDR3 sequence: CASSYSQSEAFF. For the CDR3, the DNA is TGTGCCAGCAGTTACTCGCAGTCTGAAGCTTTCTTT.

This chain links TRBV3-1 (or the pseudogene TRBV3-2) with TRBJ1-2; 7 bases align to TRBD1. Germline V lookup: CDR1 LGHDT, CDR2 YNNKEL (reference sequence). J gave up 4 bases and V 4 bases, and 6 bases lay outside the gene matches. The CDR3 loop spans 14 amino acids. As DNA, the CDR3 is TGTGCCAGCAGCCCCATGACAGGGAGCTATGGCTACACCTTC. Translating gives CASSPMTGSYGYTF.

J is TRBJ1-2 and V is TRBV18; D gene uncertain. CDR1 KGHSH and CDR2 LQKENI come from the germline V gene. The CDR3 contains 14 residues. The germline V and J ends were trimmed by 4 bases and 2 bases, with 11 bases remaining between them. The chain's CDR3 is CASSLEGGNYGYTF. In DNA, the CDR3 is TGTGCCAGCTCACTAGAGGGTGGGAACTATGGCTACACCTTC.

CDR3 DNA sequence: TGTGCCAGCAGTTGGGGAGTAAGGACTGAAGCTTTCTTT. This translates into CASSWGVRTEAFF. The J gene is TRBJ1-1, the V gene TRBV14; D is ambiguous. The CDR3 is 13 amino acids. Trimming removed 6 bases at V and 5 bases at J, with 13 bases between. Per germline, CDR1 SGHDN and CDR2 FVKESK.

This clone was observed a handful of times. V is TRBV7-6 and J is TRBJ1-5; maybe TRBD1 (5 bases). The V and J ends lost 5 bases and 3 bases respectively, with 14 bases between them. This CDR3 spans 15 amino acids. Looked up from germline, CDR1 is SGHVS and CDR2 is FNYEAQ. The CDR3 DNA sequence: TGTGCCAGCAGCGCGAGCGACAGCGACAATCAGCCCCAGCATTTT. It is translated as CASSASDSDNQPQHF.